Detailed here is one T cell receptor (beta chain). The antigen is not known. These data originate in a study of cytomegalovirus exposure and HLA in healthy donors. Study-level points and caveats: Listed as cytomegalovirus-associated were over 150 TCR beta chains.

It was the roughly 120-subject validation cohort, separate from the roughly 700-subject first cohort, to which the donors belonged. Profiling relied on immunoSEQ multiplex PCR, and the TCRdb table lists in-frame clones only, not all of them. The sample has approximately 88,000 clones, roughly 80% seen once. The sample was PBMCs. This sequence originates from a woman under 30 in good health and CMV-seropositive.

The DNA of the CDR3 is TGTGCCAGCAGTGAATTTACAGGGCAGATCTCCTACGAGCAGTACTTC. Amino acids: CASSEFTGQISYEQYF. This chain links TRBV5-8 with TRBJ2-7; tentative D call: TRBD1 (6 bases). Trimming cost V 5 bases and J 0 bases, with 18 bases left between them. The length of the CDR3 is 16 residues. Germline V gene sequence: CDR1 SGHTS, CDR2 YDEGEE.